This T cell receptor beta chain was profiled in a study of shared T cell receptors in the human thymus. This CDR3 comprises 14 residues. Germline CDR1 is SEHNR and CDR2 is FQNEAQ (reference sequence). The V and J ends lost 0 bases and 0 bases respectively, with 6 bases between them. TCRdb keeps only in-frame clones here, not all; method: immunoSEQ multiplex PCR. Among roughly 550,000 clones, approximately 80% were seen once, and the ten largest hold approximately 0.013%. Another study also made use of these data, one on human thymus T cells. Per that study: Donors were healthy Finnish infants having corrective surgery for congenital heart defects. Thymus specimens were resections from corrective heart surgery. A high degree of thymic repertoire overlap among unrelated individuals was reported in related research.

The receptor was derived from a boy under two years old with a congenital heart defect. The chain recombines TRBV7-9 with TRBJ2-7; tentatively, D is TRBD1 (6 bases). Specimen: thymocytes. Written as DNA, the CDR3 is TGTGCCAGCAGCTTAGCGGGACACTCCTACGAGCAGTACTTC. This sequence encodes CASSLAGHSYEQYF.